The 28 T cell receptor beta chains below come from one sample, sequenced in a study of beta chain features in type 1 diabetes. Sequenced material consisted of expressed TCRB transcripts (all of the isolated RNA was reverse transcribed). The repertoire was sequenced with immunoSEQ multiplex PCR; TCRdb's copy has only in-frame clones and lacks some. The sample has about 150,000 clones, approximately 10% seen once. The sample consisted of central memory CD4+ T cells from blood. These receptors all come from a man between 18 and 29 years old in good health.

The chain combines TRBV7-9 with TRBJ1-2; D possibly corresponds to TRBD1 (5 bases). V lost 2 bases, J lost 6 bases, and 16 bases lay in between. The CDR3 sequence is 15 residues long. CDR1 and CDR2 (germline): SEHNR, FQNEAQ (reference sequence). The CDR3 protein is CASSLNSAGSDGYTF. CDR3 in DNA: TGTGCCAGCAGCTTAAACTCCGCAGGGTCTGATGGCTACACCTTC.

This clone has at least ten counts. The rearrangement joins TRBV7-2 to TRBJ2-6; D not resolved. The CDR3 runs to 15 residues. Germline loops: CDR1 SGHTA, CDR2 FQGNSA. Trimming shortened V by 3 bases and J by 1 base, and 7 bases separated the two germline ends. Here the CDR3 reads CASSFTLSGANVLTF. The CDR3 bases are TGTGCCAGCAGCTTCACTTTATCTGGGGCCAACGTCCTGACTTTC.

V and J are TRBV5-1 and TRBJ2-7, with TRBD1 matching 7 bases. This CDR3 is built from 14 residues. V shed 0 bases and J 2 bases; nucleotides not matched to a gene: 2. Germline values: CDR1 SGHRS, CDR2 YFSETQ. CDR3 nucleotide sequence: TGCGCCAGCAGCTTGGGCGACAGGGCCTACGAGCAGTACTTC. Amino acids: CASSLGDRAYEQYF.

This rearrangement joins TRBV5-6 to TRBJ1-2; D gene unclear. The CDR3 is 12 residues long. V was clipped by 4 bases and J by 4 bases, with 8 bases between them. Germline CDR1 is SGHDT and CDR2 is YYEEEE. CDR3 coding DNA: TGTGCCAGCAGCCCCTCAGGCTATGGCTACACCTTC. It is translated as CASSPSGYGYTF. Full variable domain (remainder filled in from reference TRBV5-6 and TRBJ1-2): DAGVTQSPTHLIKTRGQQVTLRCSPKSGHDTVSWYQQALGQGPQFIFQYYEEEERQRGNFPDRFSGHQFPNYSSELNVNALLLGDSALYLCASSPSGYGYTFGSGTRLTVV.

The DNA for the CDR3 is TGTGCCATCAGTGAGTCATTAGGTAATCAGTACTTC. This sequence encodes CAISESLGNQYF. This sequence joins TRBV10-3 and TRBJ2-4; D gene uncertain. V was pared by 0 bases and J by 12 bases, with 9 bases between. This CDR3 has 12 residues. CDR1 and CDR2 (germline): ENHRY, SYGVKD.

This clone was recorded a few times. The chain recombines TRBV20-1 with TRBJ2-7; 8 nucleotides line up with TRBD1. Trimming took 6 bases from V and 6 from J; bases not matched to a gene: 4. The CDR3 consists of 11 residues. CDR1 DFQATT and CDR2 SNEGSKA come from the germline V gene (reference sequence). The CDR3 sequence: CSAVDRVEQYF. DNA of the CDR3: TGCAGTGCCGTGGACAGGGTCGAGCAGTACTTC.

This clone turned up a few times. Here the CDR3 DNA reads TGCAGCGTTGAAGGGACTGGCGGGGGGACCTATGGCACCCAGTACTTC. Protein product: CSVEGTGGGTYGTQYF. V usage is TRBV29-1 and J usage is TRBJ2-5, with TRBD2 identical over 8 bases. V gave up 1 base and J gave up 8 bases; unmatched junction bases: 15. The CDR3 loop spans 16 amino acids. CDR1 is SQVTM, CDR2 ANQGSEA, per germline.

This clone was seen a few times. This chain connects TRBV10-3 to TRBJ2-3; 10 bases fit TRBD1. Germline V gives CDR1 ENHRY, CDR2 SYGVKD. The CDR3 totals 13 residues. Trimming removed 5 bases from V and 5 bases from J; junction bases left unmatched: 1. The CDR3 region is CAISWTGGDTQYF. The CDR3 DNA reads TGTGCCATCAGTTGGACAGGGGGAGATACGCAGTATTTT.

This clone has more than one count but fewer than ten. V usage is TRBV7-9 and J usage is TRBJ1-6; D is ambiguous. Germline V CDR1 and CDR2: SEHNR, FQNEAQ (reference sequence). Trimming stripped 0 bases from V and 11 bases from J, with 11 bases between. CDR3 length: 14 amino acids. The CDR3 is CASSLARTLTPLHF. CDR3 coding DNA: TGTGCCAGCAGCTTAGCGCGGACCCTTACACCCCTCCACTTT.

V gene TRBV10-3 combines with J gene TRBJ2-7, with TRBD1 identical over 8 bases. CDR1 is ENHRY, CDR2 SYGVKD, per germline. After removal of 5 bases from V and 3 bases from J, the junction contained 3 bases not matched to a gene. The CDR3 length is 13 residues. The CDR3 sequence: CAISPGQGYEQYF. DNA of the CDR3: TGTGCCATCAGTCCCGGACAGGGCTACGAGCAGTACTTC.

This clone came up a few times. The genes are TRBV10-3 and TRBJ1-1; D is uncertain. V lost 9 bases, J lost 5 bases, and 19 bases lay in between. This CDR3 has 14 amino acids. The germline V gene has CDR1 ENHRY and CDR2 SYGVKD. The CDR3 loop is CAMKGQVEWTEAFF. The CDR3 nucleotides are TGTGCCATGAAGGGCCAGGTTGAATGGACTGAAGCTTTCTTT.

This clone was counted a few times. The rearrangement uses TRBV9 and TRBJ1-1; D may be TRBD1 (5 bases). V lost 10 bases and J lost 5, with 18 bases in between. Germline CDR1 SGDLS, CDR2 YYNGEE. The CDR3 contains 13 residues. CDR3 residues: CASSLGRATEAFF. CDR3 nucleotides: TGTGCCTCCTCATTGGGCAGGGCTACTGAAGCTTTCTTT.

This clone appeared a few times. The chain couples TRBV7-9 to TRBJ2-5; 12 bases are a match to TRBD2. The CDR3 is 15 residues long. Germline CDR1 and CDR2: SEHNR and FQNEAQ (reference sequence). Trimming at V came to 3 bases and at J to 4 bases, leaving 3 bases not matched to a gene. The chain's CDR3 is CASSLASGRGETQYF. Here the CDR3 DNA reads TGTGCCAGCAGCTTGGCTAGCGGGAGGGGAGAGACCCAGTACTTC.

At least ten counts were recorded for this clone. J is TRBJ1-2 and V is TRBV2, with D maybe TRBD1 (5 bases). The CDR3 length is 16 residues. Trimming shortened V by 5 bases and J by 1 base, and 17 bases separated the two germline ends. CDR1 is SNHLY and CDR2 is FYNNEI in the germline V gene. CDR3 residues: CASSTQGGRDNYGYTF. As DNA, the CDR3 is TGTGCCAGCAGTACCCAGGGAGGGCGAGATAACTATGGCTACACCTTC.

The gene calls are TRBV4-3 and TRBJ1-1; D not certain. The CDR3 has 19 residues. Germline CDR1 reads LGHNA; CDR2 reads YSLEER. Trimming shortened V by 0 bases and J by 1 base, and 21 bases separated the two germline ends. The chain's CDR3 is CASSQDYESSRPRNTEAFF. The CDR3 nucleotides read TGCGCCAGCAGCCAAGATTACGAGTCTTCGCGGCCGAGGAACACTGAAGCTTTCTTT.

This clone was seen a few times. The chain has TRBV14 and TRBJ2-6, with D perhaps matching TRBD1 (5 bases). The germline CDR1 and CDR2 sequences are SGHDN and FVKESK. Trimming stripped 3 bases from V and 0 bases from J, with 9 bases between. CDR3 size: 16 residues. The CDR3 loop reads CASSQSRDSGANVLTF. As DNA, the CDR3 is TGTGCCAGCAGCCAGAGCAGGGACTCTGGGGCCAACGTCCTGACTTTC.

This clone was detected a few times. Written as DNA, the CDR3 is TGTGCCTGGCACAGGGGAGGGGACACTGAAGCTTTCTTT. Amino acids: CAWHRGGDTEAFF. The chain is built from TRBV30 and TRBJ1-1; 7 nucleotides agree with TRBD1. CDR1 is GTSNPN and CDR2 is SVGIG in the germline V gene (reference sequence). V shed 5 bases, J shed 3 bases, and the junction held 6 bases outside the gene matches. This CDR3 is 13 amino acids long.

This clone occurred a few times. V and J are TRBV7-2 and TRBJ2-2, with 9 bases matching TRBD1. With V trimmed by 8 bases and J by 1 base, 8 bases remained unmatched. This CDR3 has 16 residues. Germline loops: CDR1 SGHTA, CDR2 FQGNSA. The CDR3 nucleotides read TGTGCCAGCCTAGTTGGGACAGGGAGGAACACCGGGGAGCTGTTTTTT. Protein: CASLVGTGRNTGELFF.

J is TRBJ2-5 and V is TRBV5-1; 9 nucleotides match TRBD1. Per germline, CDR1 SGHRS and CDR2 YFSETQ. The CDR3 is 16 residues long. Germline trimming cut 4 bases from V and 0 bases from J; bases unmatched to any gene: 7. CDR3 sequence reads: CASSVLGTGHQETQYF. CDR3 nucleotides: TGCGCCAGCAGCGTTCTGGGGACAGGGCACCAAGAGACCCAGTACTTC.

The CDR3 reads CSVEGVTEAFF. CDR3 nucleotides: TGCAGCGTTGAAGGAGTAACTGAAGCTTTCTTT. The V call is TRBV29-1, the J call TRBJ1-1; D unresolved. Germline CDR1 reads SQVTM; CDR2 reads ANQGSEA. Trimming stripped 1 base from V and 5 bases from J, with 5 bases between. This CDR3 is built from 11 residues.

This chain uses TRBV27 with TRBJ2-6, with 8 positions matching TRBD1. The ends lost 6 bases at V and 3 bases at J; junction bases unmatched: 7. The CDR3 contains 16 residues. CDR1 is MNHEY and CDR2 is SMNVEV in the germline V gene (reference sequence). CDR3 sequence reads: CASRGTGKVGANVLTF. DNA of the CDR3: TGTGCCAGCAGGGGGACAGGAAAAGTTGGGGCCAACGTCCTGACTTTC.

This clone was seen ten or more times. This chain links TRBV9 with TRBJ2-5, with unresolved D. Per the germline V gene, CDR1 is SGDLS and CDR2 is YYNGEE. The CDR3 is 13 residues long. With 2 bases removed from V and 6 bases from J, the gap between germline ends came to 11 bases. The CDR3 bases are TGTGCCAGCAGCGTTCGGCCGCTCCAGACCCAGTACTTC. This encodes CASSVRPLQTQYF.

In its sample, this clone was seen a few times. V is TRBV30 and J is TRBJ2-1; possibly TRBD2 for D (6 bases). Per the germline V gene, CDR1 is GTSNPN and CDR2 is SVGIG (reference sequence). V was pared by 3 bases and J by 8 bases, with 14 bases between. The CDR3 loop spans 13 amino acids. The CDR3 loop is CAWRAGKVHEQFF. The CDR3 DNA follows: TGTGCCTGGAGAGCGGGTAAAGTCCATGAGCAGTTCTTC.

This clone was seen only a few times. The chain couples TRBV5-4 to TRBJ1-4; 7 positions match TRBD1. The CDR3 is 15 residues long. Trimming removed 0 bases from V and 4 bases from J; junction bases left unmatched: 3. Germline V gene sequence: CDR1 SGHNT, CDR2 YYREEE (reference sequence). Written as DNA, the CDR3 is TGTGCCAGCAGCTTGGAAGGGGGCAGTAATGAAAAACTGTTTTTT. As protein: CASSLEGGSNEKLFF.

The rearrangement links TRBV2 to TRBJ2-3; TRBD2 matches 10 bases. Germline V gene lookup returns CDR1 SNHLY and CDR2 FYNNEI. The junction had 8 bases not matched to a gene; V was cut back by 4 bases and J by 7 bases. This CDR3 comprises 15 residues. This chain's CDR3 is CASSATSGNLNTQYF. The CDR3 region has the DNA TGTGCCAGCAGTGCTACTAGCGGGAATTTAAATACGCAGTATTTT.

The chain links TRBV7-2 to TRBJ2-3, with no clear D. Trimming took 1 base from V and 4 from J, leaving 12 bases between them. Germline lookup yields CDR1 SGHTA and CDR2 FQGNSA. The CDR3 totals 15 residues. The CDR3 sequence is CASSLDGAVADTQYF. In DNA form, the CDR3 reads TGTGCCAGCAGCTTAGACGGCGCCGTCGCAGATACGCAGTATTTT.

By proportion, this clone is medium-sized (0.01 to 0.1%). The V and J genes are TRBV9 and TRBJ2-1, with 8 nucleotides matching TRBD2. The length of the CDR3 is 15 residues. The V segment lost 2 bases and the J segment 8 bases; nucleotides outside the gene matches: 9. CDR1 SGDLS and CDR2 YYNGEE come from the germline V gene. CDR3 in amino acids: CASSVTRRGAYEQFF. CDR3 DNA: TGTGCCAGCAGCGTCACCCGGCGGGGGGCCTATGAGCAGTTCTTC.

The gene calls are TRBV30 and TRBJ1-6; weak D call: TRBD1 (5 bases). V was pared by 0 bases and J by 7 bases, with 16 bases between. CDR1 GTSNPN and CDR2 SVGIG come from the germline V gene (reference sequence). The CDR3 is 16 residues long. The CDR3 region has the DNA TGTGCCTGGAGTGTAGGCGGACAAACCAAAAATTCACCCCTCCACTTT. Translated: CAWSVGGQTKNSPLHF.